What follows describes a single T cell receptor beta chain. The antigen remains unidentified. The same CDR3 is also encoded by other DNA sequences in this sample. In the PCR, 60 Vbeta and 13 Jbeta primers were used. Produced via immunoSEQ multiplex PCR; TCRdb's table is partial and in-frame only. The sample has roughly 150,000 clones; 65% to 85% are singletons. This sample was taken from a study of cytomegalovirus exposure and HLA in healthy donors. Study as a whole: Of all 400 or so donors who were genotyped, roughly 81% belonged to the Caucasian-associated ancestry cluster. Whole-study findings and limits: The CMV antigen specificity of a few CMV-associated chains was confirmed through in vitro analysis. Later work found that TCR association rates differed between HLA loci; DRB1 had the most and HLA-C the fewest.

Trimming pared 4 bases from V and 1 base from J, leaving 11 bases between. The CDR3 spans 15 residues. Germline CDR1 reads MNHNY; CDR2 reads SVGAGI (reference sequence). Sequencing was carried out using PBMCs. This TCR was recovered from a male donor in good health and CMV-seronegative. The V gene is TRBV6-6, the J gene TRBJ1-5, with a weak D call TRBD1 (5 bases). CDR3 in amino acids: CASSSGGGSNQPQHF. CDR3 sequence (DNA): TGTGCCAGCAGTTCGGGGGGGGGAAGCAATCAGCCCCAGCATTTT.